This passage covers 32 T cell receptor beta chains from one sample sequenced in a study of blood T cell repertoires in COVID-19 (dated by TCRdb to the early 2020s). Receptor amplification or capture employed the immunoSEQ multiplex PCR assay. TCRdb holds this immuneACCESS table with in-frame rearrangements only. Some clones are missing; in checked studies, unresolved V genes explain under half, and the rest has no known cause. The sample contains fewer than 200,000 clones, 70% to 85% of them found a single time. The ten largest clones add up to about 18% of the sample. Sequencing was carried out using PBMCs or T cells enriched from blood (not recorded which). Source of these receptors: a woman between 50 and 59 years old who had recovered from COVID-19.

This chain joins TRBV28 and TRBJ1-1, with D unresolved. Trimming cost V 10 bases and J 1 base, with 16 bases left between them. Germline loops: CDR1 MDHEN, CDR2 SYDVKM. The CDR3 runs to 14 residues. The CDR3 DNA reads TGTGCCACGGAAGAAGGAGGATCGAACACTGAAGCTTTCTTT. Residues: CATEEGGSNTEAFF.

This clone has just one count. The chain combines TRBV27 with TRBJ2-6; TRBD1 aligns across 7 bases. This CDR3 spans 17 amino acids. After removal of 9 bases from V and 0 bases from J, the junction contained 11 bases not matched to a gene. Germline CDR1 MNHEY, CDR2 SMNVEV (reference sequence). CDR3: CARNRGSSNSGANVLTF. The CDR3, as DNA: TGTGCCAGGAACAGGGGATCTTCTAACTCTGGGGCCAACGTCCTGACTTTC.

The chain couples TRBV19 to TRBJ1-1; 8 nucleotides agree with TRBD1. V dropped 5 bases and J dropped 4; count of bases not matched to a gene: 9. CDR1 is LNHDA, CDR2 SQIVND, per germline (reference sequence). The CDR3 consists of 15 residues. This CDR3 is CASSLRTGRVTEAFF. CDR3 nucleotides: TGTGCCAGTAGTTTGCGGACAGGGAGGGTCACTGAAGCTTTCTTT.

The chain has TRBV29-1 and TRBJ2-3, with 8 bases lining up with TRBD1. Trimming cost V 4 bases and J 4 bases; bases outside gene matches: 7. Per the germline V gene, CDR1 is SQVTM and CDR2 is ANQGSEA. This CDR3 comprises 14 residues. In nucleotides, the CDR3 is TGCAGCGTTGGAGGGCAGGGGGCTTCAGATACGCAGTATTTT. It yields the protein CSVGGQGASDTQYF.

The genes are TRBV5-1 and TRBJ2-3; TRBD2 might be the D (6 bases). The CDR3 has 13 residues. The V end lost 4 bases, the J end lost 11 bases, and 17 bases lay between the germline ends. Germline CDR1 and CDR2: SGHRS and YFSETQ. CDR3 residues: CASSPASGLGQYF. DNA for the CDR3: TGCGCCAGCAGCCCTGCCTCGGGACTGGGGCAGTATTTT.

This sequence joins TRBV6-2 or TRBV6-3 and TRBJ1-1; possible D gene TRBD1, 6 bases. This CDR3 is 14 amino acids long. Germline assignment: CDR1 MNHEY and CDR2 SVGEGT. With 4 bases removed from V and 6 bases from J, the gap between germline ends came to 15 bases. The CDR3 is CASSLTGSGSEAFF. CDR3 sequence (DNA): TGTGCCAGCAGTTTAACAGGGTCGGGATCTGAAGCTTTCTTT.

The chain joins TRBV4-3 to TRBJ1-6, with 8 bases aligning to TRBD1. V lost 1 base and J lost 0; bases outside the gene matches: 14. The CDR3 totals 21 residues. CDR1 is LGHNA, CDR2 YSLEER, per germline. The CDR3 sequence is CASSQASWEAQGASYNSPLHF. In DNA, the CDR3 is TGCGCCAGCAGCCAAGCGTCTTGGGAGGCTCAGGGGGCCTCCTATAATTCACCCCTCCACTTT.

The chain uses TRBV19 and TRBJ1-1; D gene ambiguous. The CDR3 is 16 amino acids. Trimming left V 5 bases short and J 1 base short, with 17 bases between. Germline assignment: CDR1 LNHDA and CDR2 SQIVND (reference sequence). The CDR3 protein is CASSVRSLDTNTEAFF. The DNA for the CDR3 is TGTGCCAGTAGTGTTCGCTCATTAGACACGAACACTGAAGCTTTCTTT.

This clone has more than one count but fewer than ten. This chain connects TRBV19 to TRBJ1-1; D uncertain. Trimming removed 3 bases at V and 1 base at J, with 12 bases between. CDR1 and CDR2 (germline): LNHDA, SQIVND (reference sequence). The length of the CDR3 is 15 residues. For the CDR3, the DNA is TGTGCCAGTAGTATGTCGATTTGGGCGAACACTGAAGCTTTCTTT. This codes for CASSMSIWANTEAFF.

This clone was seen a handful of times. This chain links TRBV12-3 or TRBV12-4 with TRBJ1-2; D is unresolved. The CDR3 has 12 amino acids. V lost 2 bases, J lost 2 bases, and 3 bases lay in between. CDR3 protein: CASSLQNYGYTF. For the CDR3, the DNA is TGTGCCAGCAGTTTACAGAACTATGGCTACACCTTC.

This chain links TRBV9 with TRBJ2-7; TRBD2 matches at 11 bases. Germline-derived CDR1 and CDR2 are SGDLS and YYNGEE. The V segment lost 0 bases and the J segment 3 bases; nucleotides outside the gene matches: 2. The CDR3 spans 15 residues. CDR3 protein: CASSVASGRYYEQYF. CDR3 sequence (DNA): TGTGCCAGCAGCGTAGCTAGCGGGAGGTACTACGAGCAGTACTTC.

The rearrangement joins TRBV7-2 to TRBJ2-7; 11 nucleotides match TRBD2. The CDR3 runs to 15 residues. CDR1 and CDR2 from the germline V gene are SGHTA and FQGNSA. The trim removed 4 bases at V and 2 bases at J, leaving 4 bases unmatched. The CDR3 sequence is CASSYRTSGPYEQYF. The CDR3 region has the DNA TGTGCCAGCAGCTACAGGACTAGCGGGCCCTACGAGCAGTACTTC.

CDR3 nucleotides: TGTGCCAGCGGACCGGGACAGGCAACCTACGAGCAGTACTTC. Protein: CASGPGQATYEQYF. V usage is TRBV6-5 and J usage is TRBJ2-7, with TRBD1 matching 8 bases. The CDR3 totals 14 residues. Trimming took 8 bases from V and 2 from J; bases not matched to a gene: 8. The V gene's germline CDR1 is MNHEY and CDR2 SVGAGI.

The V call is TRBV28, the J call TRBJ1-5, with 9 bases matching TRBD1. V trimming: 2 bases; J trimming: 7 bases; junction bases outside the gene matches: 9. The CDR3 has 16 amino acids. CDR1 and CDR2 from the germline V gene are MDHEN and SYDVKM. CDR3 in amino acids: CASSLGAGQGRQPQHF. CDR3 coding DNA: TGTGCCAGCAGTTTAGGCGCCGGACAGGGGAGGCAGCCCCAGCATTTT.

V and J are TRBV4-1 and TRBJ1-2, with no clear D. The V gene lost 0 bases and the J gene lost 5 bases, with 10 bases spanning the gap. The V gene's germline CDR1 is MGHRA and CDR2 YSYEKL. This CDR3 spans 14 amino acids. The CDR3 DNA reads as TGCGCCAGCAGCCAAGAGATCGGGAGGTATGGCTACACCTTC. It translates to CASSQEIGRYGYTF.

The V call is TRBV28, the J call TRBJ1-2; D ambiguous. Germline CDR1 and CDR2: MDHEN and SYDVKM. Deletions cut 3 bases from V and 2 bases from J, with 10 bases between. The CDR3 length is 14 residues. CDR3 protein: CASSLGTENYGYTF. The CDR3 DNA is TGTGCCAGCAGTTTGGGCACAGAGAACTATGGCTACACCTTC.

The chain's CDR3 is CASSSGGWKETQYF. DNA for the CDR3: TGCGCCAGCAGTTCCGGGGGTTGGAAAGAGACCCAGTACTTC. The chain links TRBV5-1 to TRBJ2-5; maybe TRBD2 (6 bases). The CDR3 is made up of 14 amino acids. Germline CDR1 and CDR2: SGHRS and YFSETQ. Trimming removed 5 bases at V and 3 bases at J, with 14 bases between.

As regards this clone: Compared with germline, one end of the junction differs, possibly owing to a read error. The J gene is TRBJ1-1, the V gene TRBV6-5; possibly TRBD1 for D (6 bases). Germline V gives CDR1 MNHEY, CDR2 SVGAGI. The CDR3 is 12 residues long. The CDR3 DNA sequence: TGCGGGACCAGGGAGGGGGACACTGAAGCTTTCTTT. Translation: CGTREGDTEAFF.

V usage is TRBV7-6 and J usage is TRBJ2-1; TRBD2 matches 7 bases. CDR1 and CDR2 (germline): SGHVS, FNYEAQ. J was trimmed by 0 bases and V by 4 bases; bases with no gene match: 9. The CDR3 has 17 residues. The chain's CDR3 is CASSSGAGVASYNEQFF. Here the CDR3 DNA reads TGTGCCAGCAGCTCTGGGGCGGGGGTCGCCTCCTACAATGAGCAGTTCTTC.

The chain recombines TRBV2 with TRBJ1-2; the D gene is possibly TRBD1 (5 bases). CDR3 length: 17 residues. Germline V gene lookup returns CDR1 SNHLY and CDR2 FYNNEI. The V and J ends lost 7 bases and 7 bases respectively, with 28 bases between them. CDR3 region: CASILAGPPLSRGGYTF. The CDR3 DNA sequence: TGTGCCAGCATATTAGCTGGGCCCCCGCTATCTAGGGGTGGCTACACCTTC.

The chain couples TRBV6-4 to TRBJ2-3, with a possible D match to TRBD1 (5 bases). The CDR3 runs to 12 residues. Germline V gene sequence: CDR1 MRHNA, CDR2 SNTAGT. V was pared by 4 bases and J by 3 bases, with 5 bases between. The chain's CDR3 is CASSAGTDTQYF. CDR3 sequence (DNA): TGTGCCAGCAGTGCAGGGACAGATACGCAGTATTTT.

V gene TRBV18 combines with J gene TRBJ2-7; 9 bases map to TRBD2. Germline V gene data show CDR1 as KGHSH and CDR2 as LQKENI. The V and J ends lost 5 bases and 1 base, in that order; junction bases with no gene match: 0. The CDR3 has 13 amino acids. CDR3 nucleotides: TGTGCCAGCTCAAGCGGGAGGTCCTACGAGCAGTACTTC. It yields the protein CASSSGRSYEQYF.

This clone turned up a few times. CDR3 in DNA: TGTGCCAGCAGTTCTCCTAGTTGGCACACCGGGGAGCTGTTTTTT. It encodes CASSSPSWHTGELFF. The chain employs TRBV6-2 or TRBV6-3 and TRBJ2-2; no clear D gene. Germline V CDR1 and CDR2: MNHEY, SVGEGT. Trimming pared 4 bases from V and 3 bases from J, leaving 12 bases between. The CDR3 spans 15 residues.

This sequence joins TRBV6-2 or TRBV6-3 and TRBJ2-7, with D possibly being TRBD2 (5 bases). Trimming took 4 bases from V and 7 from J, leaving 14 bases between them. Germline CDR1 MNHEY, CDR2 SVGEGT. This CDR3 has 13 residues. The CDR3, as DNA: TGTGCCAGCAGTTTTGATAGCGCGTGGGAGCAGTACTTC. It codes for CASSFDSAWEQYF.

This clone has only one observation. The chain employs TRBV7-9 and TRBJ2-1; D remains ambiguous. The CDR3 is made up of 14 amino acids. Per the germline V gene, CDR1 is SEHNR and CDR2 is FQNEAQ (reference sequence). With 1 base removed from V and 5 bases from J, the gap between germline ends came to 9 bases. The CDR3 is CASSLGTANNEQFF. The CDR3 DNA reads TGTGCCAGCAGCTTAGGCACAGCTAACAATGAGCAGTTCTTC.

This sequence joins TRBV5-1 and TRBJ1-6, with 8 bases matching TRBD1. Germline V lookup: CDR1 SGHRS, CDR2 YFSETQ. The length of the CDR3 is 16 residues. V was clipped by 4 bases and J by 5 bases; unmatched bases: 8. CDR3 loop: CASSPQDRADNSPLHF. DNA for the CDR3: TGCGCCAGCAGCCCGCAGGACAGGGCGGATAATTCACCCCTCCACTTT. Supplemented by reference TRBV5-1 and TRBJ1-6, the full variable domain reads KAGVTQTPRYLIKTRGQQVTLSCSPISGHRSVSWYQQTPGQGLQFLFEYFSETQRNKGNFPGRFSGRQFSNSRSEMNVSTLELGDSALYLCASSPQDRADNSPLHFGNGTRLTVT.

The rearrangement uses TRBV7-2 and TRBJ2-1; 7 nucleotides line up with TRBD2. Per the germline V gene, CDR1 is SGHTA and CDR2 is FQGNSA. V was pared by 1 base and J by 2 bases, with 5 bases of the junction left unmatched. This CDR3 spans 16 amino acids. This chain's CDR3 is CASSLVPAGTYNEQFF. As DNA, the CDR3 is TGTGCCAGCAGCTTAGTGCCAGCGGGAACCTACAATGAGCAGTTCTTC.

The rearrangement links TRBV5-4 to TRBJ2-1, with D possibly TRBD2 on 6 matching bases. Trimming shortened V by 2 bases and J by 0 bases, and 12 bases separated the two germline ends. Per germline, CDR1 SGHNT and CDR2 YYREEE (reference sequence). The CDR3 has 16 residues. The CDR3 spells CASSLGSGSSYNEQFF. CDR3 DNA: TGTGCCAGCAGCTTAGGTTCCGGGAGCTCCTACAATGAGCAGTTCTTC.

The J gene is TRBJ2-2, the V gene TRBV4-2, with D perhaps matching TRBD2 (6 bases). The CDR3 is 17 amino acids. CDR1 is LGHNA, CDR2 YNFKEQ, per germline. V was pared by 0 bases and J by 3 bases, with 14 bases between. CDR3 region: CASSQDGPSEYTGELFF. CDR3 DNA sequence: TGTGCCAGCAGCCAAGATGGGCCTAGCGAGTACACCGGGGAGCTGTTTTTT.

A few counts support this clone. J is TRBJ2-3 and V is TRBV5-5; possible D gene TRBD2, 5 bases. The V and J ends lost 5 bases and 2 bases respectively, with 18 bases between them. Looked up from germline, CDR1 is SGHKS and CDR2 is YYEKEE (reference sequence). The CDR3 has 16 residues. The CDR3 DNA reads TGTGCCAGCAGTCGTTTGGGGAGTGGATACACAGATACGCAGTATTTT. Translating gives CASSRLGSGYTDTQYF.

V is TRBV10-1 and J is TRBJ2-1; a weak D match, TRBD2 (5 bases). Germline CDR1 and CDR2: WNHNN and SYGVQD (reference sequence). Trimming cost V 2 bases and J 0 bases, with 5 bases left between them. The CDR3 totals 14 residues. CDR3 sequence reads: CASSEGGSYNEQFF. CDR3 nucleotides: TGCGCCAGCAGTGAGGGAGGCTCCTACAATGAGCAGTTCTTC.

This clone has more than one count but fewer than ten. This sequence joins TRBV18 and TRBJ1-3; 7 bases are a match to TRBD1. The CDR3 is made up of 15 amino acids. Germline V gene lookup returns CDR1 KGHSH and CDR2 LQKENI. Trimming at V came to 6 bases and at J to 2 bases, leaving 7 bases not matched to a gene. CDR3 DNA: TGTGCCAGCTCCCCCCCGACAGGGACTGGAAACACCATATATTTT. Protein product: CASSPPTGTGNTIYF.